This T cell receptor beta chain was found in a study of cytomegalovirus exposure and HLA in healthy donors. Germline lookup yields CDR1 MNHNY and CDR2 SVGAGI (reference sequence). Trimming removed 7 bases from V and 7 bases from J, with 14 bases in between. CDR3 length: 14 residues. Libraries were prepared by immunoSEQ multiplex PCR; TCRdb keeps only in-frame clonotypes and omits some of them. Altogether 300,000 or so clones are present, around 90% being singletons, with the ten largest covering roughly 0.88%. The study, taken as a whole, reports: The study listed roughly 160 cytomegalovirus-associated TCR beta chains.

Worth noting for this clone: Antigen specificity is unknown.

Sequences were obtained from PBMCs. The source of this sequence is a man in his thirties or forties in good health and CMV-seronegative. The genes are TRBV6-6 and TRBJ1-6; maybe TRBD1 (6 bases). CDR3: CASNNRVGNSPLHF. CDR3 DNA sequence: TGTGCCAGCAACAACAGGGTGGGAAATTCACCCCTCCACTTT.